This is a list of T cell receptor beta chains from one sample in a study of blood T cell repertoires in COVID-19. Measured with immunoSEQ multiplex PCR; TCRdb has only the in-frame clones, and not every one. The data show some 530,000 clones, approximately 91% seen once. Sequenced: PBMCs or T cells enriched from blood (not recorded which). Every receptor here comes from a woman aged 60-70 years who had recovered from COVID-19. The CDR3 runs from the conserved cysteine through the conserved F or W. The D gene is left open where the match is weak. Rows may omit the clone size; those that give it use once, few, many or a size class.

V gene	J gene	CDR3 length	clone size	D gene	CDR3 DNA	CDR3 protein
TRBV5-1	TRBJ2-7	15	NA	NA	TGCGCCAGCAGCTTGGGAGGTGGCAGGGGTTACGAGCAGTACTTC	CASSLGGGRGYEQYF
TRBV30	TRBJ2-3	16	NA	TRBD2	TGTGCCTGGAGCCAATCGGGGGGTATTGGGACAGATACGCAGTATTTT	CAWSQSGGIGTDTQYF
TRBV6-1	TRBJ1-2	13	NA	NA	TGTGCCAGCAGCGAAGGTCGGGTATATGGCTACACCTTC	CASSEGRVYGYTF
TRBV5-1	TRBJ1-1	16	NA	NA	TGCGCCAGCAGCGGGGGACCGGGACACCAGAACACTGAAGCTTTCTTT	CASSGGPGHQNTEAFF
TRBV24-1	TRBJ1-2	15	once	TRBD1	TGTGCCACCAGTGATTCGACAGGGGGATGGTATGGCTACACCTTC	CATSDSTGGWYGYTF
TRBV24-1	TRBJ2-2	15	NA	NA	TGTGCCACCAGTGGTTTCCGAGGAGGAGCCGGGGAGCTGTTTTTT	CATSGFRGGAGELFF
TRBV2	TRBJ2-4	14	NA	NA	TGTGCCAGCAGTCCAGGCTTAGCCAAAAACATTCAGTACTTC	CASSPGLAKNIQYF
TRBV2	TRBJ2-1	17	NA	NA	TGTGCCAGCAGTGAAGCCAACCGACAGTATCACTACAATGAGCAGTTCTTC	CASSEANRQYHYNEQFF
TRBV24-1	TRBJ2-1	13	NA	NA	TGTGCCACCGGGACTCTCAGGGACAATGAGCAGTTCTTC	CATGTLRDNEQFF
TRBV5-1	TRBJ1-2	13	NA	TRBD1	TGCGCCAGCAGCTTGGAGACAGGGAGTGGCTACACCTTC	CASSLETGSGYTF
TRBV7-2	TRBJ2-1	15	NA	NA	TGTGCCAGCAGCTTAGCGAGGACTACCTACAATGAGCAGTTCTTC	CASSLARTTYNEQFF
TRBV6-1	TRBJ1-5	17	few	NA	TGTGCCAGCAGTGAAGCGCCGGGGGGAGGTGGGAATCAGCCCCAGCATTTT	CASSEAPGGGGNQPQHF
TRBV27	TRBJ1-4	14	NA	NA	TGTGCCAGCAGTTTAGGGTCAGGGTCCGGAAAACTGTTTTTT	CASSLGSGSGKLFF
TRBV29-1	TRBJ1-4	17	few	NA	TGCAGCGTTATCCGGGACACGACGATTGCAACTAATGAAAAACTGTTTTTT	CSVIRDTTIATNEKLFF
TRBV2	TRBJ2-4	15	NA	NA	TGTGCCAGCATTCTGTTGGGGGGAGCCAAAAACATTCAGTACTTC	CASILLGGAKNIQYF
TRBV30	TRBJ1-6	16	few	TRBD1	TGTGCCTATTCGACGGACAGGGCCCCCTATAATTCACCCCTCCACTTT	CAYSTDRAPYNSPLHF
TRBV5-1	TRBJ2-1	14	once	NA	TGCGCCAGCAGCTTTCAGTTCTCCTACAATGAGCAGTTCTTC	CASSFQFSYNEQFF
TRBV29-1	TRBJ1-2	16	NA	TRBD1	TGCAGCGTTGACCGTCTATGGACAGGGTTTGGCTATGGCTACACCTTC	CSVDRLWTGFGYGYTF
TRBV9	TRBJ2-3	13	NA	NA	TGTGCCAGCAGCCCGGTGTTCACAGATACGCAGTATTTT	CASSPVFTDTQYF
TRBV24-1	TRBJ1-2	13	NA	NA	TGTGCCACCAGTCTACCGGGGGGTTATGGCTACACCTTC	CATSLPGGYGYTF
TRBV3-1/TRBV3-2	TRBJ1-2	12	NA	NA	TGTGCCAGCAGGTCTGCTAACTATGGCTACACCTTC	CASRSANYGYTF
TRBV19	TRBJ2-3	14	NA	NA	TGTGCCAGTAGTCCTAATATTGGCACAGATACGCAGTATTTT	CASSPNIGTDTQYF